Below, 27 T cell receptor beta chains from the same sample are listed, as sequenced in a study of tumor-infiltrating lymphocytes in primary liver carcinoma. They got blood RNA out of unsorted whole blood and also pulled out germline DNA. Synthesis of TCR beta cDNA was carried out from approximately 0.55 ug total RNA with a constant-region primer. Amplification in three nested multiplex PCR rounds with slightly modified ARM-PCR gave rise to TCR beta libraries. Researchers ran the first two PCR rounds for roughly 10 cycles each with TRBV1-TRBV30 forward primers and a C-beta reverse primer. TCRdb processed the multiplex PCR reads anew with MiXCR; each CDR3 protein has one entry. The table has fewer than 350,000 distinct CDR3 sequences, over 55% seen once; the top ten hold about 9.4%. Sequencing was carried out using peripheral blood. These receptors originate from a man aged 35 to 55 with primary liver carcinoma and hepatitis B virus infection.

This clonotype was observed a handful of times. This rearrangement joins TRBV12-3 or TRBV12-4 to TRBJ1-6, with 7 positions matching TRBD1. The CDR3 extends over 14 amino acids. Trimming took 1 base from V and 14 from J; bases not matched to a gene: 8. CDR3 DNA sequence: TGTGCCAGCAGTTTAGTACAGGGGTTTGTGGCCCTCCACTTT. Translated, it gives CASSLVQGFVALHF.

This clonotype was seen just once. The junction departs from the called germline gene at one end, perhaps through a read error. The V gene is TRBV4-2, the J gene TRBJ2-7; maybe TRBD2 (5 bases). CDR1 is LGHNA and CDR2 is YNFKEQ in the germline V gene. The CDR3 is 15 residues long. In nucleotides, the CDR3 is TGTGCCAGCTGCCAAGTAGTGGGAGTAGGCTACGAGCAGTATTTC. Amino acids: CASCQVVGVGYEQYF.

The chain couples TRBV29-1 to TRBJ2-1; D remains unclear. Trimming left V 6 bases short and J 2 bases short, with 20 bases between. This CDR3 spans 16 amino acids. Germline V gene data show CDR1 as SQVTM and CDR2 as ANQGSEA. The CDR3: CSVGLSAVVPYNEQFF. DNA for the CDR3: TGCAGCGTAGGTCTGTCGGCGGTAGTGCCCTACAATGAGCAGTTCTTC.

The chain uses TRBV5-1 and TRBJ2-5; 13 bases are shared with TRBD2. Germline CDR1 is SGHRS and CDR2 is YFSETQ. V lost 4 bases, J lost 1 base, and 4 bases stayed unmatched. The CDR3 is 16 residues long. The CDR3 region has the DNA TGCGCCAGCAGCATACTAGCGGGAGGGAGCCAAGAGACCCAGTACTTC. Protein product: CASSILAGGSQETQYF.

This clonotype occurred a few times. This sequence joins TRBV7-9 and TRBJ1-4, with D unresolved. Germline assignment: CDR1 SEHNR and CDR2 FQNEAQ (reference sequence). Trimming took off 2 bases at V and 4 bases at J, with 11 bases between the two ends. CDR3 size: 15 residues. The CDR3 DNA is TGTGCCAGCAGCTTAAGCCGGCTCCATAATGAAAAACTGTTTTTT. This codes for CASSLSRLHNEKLFF.

To note about this clonotype: This may arise from a read error, as a much more abundant clone is one base away. The rearrangement links TRBV6-5 to TRBJ2-3; 11 bases agree with TRBD2. With V trimmed by 5 bases and J by 5 bases, 9 bases remained unmatched. Germline V gene data show CDR1 as MNHEY and CDR2 as SVGAGI. This CDR3 contains 16 residues. CDR3: CASSILAGGPRDTQYF. The CDR3 DNA follows: TGTGCCAGCAGTATTTTAGCGGGAGGGCCGAGAGATACGCAGTATTTT.

Note on this clonotype: No conserved phenylalanine or tryptophan is present at the end of the CDR3, so a read error is the likely explanation. This chain connects TRBV6-1 to TRBJ2-2, with 8 bases identical to TRBD1. Per the germline V gene, CDR1 is MNHNS and CDR2 is SASEGT. The CDR3 spans 14 residues. The CDR3 DNA sequence: TGTGCCAGCAGGGACTACAGGGGGACCGGGGGGCTGTTTCTT. Amino acid sequence: CASRDYRGTGGLFL.

This clonotype was detected ten times or more. The gene calls are TRBV4-1 and TRBJ2-5; the D gene could be TRBD1 or TRBD2 (5 bases each). The V gene lost 4 bases and the J gene lost 5 bases, with 11 bases spanning the gap. The CDR3 has 13 amino acids. Per germline, CDR1 MGHRA and CDR2 YSYEKL. The CDR3 sequence is CASSRTEGETQYF. The CDR3 nucleotides read TGCGCCAGCAGCCGAACTGAGGGGGAGACCCAGTACTTC.

The chain recombines TRBV28 with TRBJ1-5; D might be TRBD1 (6 bases). V was trimmed by 7 bases and J by 6 bases, leaving 19 bases between them. From germline, CDR1 is MDHEN and CDR2 SYDVKM. The CDR3 extends over 15 amino acids. DNA of the CDR3: TGTGCCAGCACCCGAGGGGGGGCGGTGGTTCAGCCCCAGCATTTT. Translating gives CASTRGGAVVQPQHF.

About this clonotype itself: Just one base apart from a much larger clone, this may be a read error. The conserved phenylalanine or tryptophan is not found at the CDR3 terminus, so this likely reflects a read error. The J gene is TRBJ2-7, the V gene TRBV6-1; TRBD2 agrees at 9 bases. This CDR3 has 18 residues. The J segment lost 1 base and the V segment lost 1 base, leaving 11 bases of the junction unmatched. Germline V gene sequence: CDR1 MNHNS, CDR2 SASEGT. This CDR3 is CASSEGWIGGRVSYEQYY. The CDR3 DNA follows: TGTGCCAGCAGTGAAGGCTGGATTGGCGGGAGGGTATCCTACGAGCAGTACTAC.

This clonotype was seen only a few times. V gene TRBV13 combines with J gene TRBJ2-7; TRBD2 is a possible D gene (8 bases). The V end lost 7 bases, the J end lost 1 base, and 17 bases lay between the germline ends. The CDR3 totals 15 residues. Germline CDR1 reads PRHDT; CDR2 reads FYEKMQ (reference sequence). CDR3 coding DNA: TGTGCCAGCACCCAGGGGGGCGGGAGGTCCTACGAGCAGTACTTC. Translated, it gives CASTQGGGRSYEQYF.

This clonotype has just a few counts. In DNA, the CDR3 is TGTGCCACCAGCGACTACCTCACCGGGGAGCTGTTTTTT. As protein: CATSDYLTGELFF. The chain employs TRBV24-1 and TRBJ2-2, with a tentative D call TRBD2 (5 bases). CDR1 KGHDR and CDR2 SFDVKD come from the germline V gene. Trimming took 7 bases from V and 4 from J, leaving 9 bases between them. The CDR3 sequence is 13 residues long.

Note on this clonotype: A junction boundary mismatches the germline segment, possibly from a read error. V and J are TRBV10-3 and TRBJ2-2, with a tentative D call TRBD2 (5 bases). The CDR3 totals 14 residues. Germline loops: CDR1 ENHRY, CDR2 SYGVKD. CDR3 residues: CAISEGKNTGELFF. CDR3 nucleotide sequence: TGTGCCATCAGTGAGGGAAAGAACACCGGGGAGCTATTTTTT.

Note on this clonotype: This could be a read error, since a much larger clone is one nucleotide away. V usage is TRBV6-2 or TRBV6-3 and J usage is TRBJ2-5; D ambiguous. Germline V gives CDR1 MNHEY, CDR2 SVGEGT. The length of the CDR3 is 14 residues. CDR3 DNA: TGTGCCAGCAGTTCTAGGGTGTACGAAGAGACCCAGTGCTTC. This codes for CASSSRVYEETQCF.

This clonotype occurred many times. This rearrangement joins TRBV29-1 to TRBJ2-3, with D hard to call. Germline values: CDR1 SQVTM, CDR2 ANQGSEA. Trimming stripped 3 bases from V and 0 bases from J, with 7 bases between. This CDR3 has 13 residues. In DNA, the CDR3 is TGCAGCGTTGAGGCAGAAAGCACAGATACGCAGTATTTT. Protein product: CSVEAESTDTQYF.

The rearrangement links TRBV7-8 to TRBJ1-5, with no clear D. This CDR3 is 13 amino acids long. CDR1 SGHVS and CDR2 FQNEAQ come from the germline V gene. V lost 2 bases to trimming and J lost 7 bases, with 9 bases between them. The CDR3 loop reads CASSLMIQQPQHF. DNA for the CDR3: TGTGCCAGCAGCTTAATGATTCAACAGCCCCAGCATTTT.

Turning to this clonotype: The missing conserved phenylalanine or tryptophan at the end of this CDR3 makes a read error likely. This chain connects TRBV11-2 to TRBJ1-3, with D perhaps matching TRBD1 (5 bases). CDR1 is SGHAT, CDR2 FQNNGV, per germline. V lost 5 bases and J lost 4, with 12 bases in between. The CDR3 loop spans 14 amino acids. CDR3 sequence: CASSPQVFGNTIYL. The CDR3 DNA is TGTGCCAGCAGCCCACAGGTTTTCGGAAACACCATATATCTT.

In its sample, this clonotype was seen many times. V gene TRBV10-3 combines with J gene TRBJ1-2, with a tentative D call TRBD1 (5 bases). Per germline, CDR1 ENHRY and CDR2 SYGVKD. Trimming removed 6 bases at V and 8 bases at J, with 22 bases between. CDR3 length: 15 amino acids. The CDR3 DNA sequence: TGTGCCATCAGCCAAGGACTACAGGATCAATGGGGCTACACCTTC. It codes for CAISQGLQDQWGYTF.

This clonotype was recorded at least ten times. In DNA form, the CDR3 reads TGTGCCAGCAGTTTTCAGGGGATGGATTCACCCCTCCACTTT. Protein product: CASSFQGMDSPLHF. The V and J genes are TRBV12-3 or TRBV12-4 and TRBJ1-6; D perhaps matches TRBD1 (6 bases). This CDR3 is 14 amino acids long. V lost 3 bases to trimming and J lost 8 bases, with 11 bases between them.

With regard to this clonotype: A much larger clonotype is one base distant, so this may be a read error. The chain combines TRBV6-1 with TRBJ1-3; D ambiguous. The CDR3 runs 14 residues. Germline V CDR1 and CDR2: MNHNS, SASEGT. CDR3 sequence: CASCELVIGNTIYF. The CDR3 DNA reads TGTGCCAGCTGTGAACTGGTAATTGGAAACACCATATATTTT.

This clonotype was counted many times. The CDR3: CASKPGQGGAFF. The CDR3 bases are TGTGCCAGCAAACCGGGACAGGGAGGGGCTTTCTTT. The chain couples TRBV12-3 or TRBV12-4 to TRBJ1-1; 9 bases match TRBD1. The CDR3 is 12 residues long. V dropped 7 bases and J dropped 11; count of bases not matched to a gene: 8.

As regards this clonotype: This sequence may be a read error, since a much larger clone differs from it by one base. The chain joins TRBV6-1 to TRBJ2-3; D is undetermined. Germline CDR1 reads MNHNS; CDR2 reads SASEGT. The CDR3 has 16 amino acids. Here the CDR3 DNA reads TGTGCCAGCAGTGAAGCTTTCGGAGCCTTCACAGATACGAAGTATTTT. This sequence encodes CASSEAFGAFTDTKYF.

The chain recombines TRBV28 with TRBJ2-3, with TRBD1 identical over 7 bases. This CDR3 contains 14 residues. Trimming removed 10 bases from V and 6 bases from J; junction bases left unmatched: 13. Germline V lookup: CDR1 MDHEN, CDR2 SYDVKM. CDR3 protein: CATEDRDLEDTQYF. The CDR3 DNA is TGTGCCACAGAAGACAGGGACCTAGAGGATACGCAGTATTTT.

Comment on this clonotype: A junction end diverges from the germline sequence, so it may reflect a read error. The chain carries TRBV11-2 and TRBJ2-7, with D tentatively TRBD2 (5 bases). CDR1 is SGHAT, CDR2 FQNNGV, per germline. This CDR3 contains 14 residues. CDR3 amino acids: CTSTSQRSAYEQYF. The CDR3 DNA follows: TGTACCAGCACCTCTCAGCGGTCTGCCTACGAGCAGTACTTC.

Worth noting for this clonotype: A read error is likely, as this CDR3 ends without the conserved phenylalanine or tryptophan. J is TRBJ1-5 and V is TRBV6-2 or TRBV6-3; D is ambiguous. This CDR3 spans 14 amino acids. Germline assignment: CDR1 MNHEY and CDR2 SVGEGT. CDR3 loop: CASSGPLSNQPQHL. The CDR3 nucleotides are TGTGCAAGCAGTGGTCCTCTTAGCAATCAGCCCCAGCATCTT.

Comment on this clonotype: Mismatch with germline at one junction end may stem from a read error. The V call is TRBV5-1, the J call TRBJ2-7; 10 bases align to TRBD1. The CDR3 is 14 amino acids. Germline lookup yields CDR1 SGHRS and CDR2 YFSETQ. As DNA, the CDR3 is TGCGCCAGCAGCTTGGGACAGGGGGCGAACGAGCAGAACTTC. Its protein is CASSLGQGANEQNF.

The V call is TRBV11-3, the J call TRBJ2-4, with 7 bases fitting TRBD1. After removal of 8 bases from V and 9 bases from J, the junction contained 10 bases not matched to a gene. Per germline, CDR1 SGHNT and CDR2 YENEEA. The CDR3 has 13 residues. The CDR3 nucleotides are TGTGCCAGCTCCCCTACAGGGGTTCGCATTCAGTACTTC. It codes for CASSPTGVRIQYF.